This T cell receptor (beta chain) stems from a study of T cell repertoires in cytomegalovirus infection. Overall study context: Newly reported HLA-C-restricted and thoroughly characterized HLA-B-restricted CMV epitopes were employed. Both a matching HLA type and CMV infection were indicated by public TCR beta signatures.

The CDR3 loop spans 15 amino acids. Germline assignment: CDR1 SEHNR and CDR2 FQNEAQ (reference sequence). Losses at the gene ends were 2 bases for V and 4 bases for J; bases not matched to a gene: 6. In regard to this clonotype: What it binds is not known.

MiXCR, run by TCRdb on the reads, gives a single entry per CDR3 protein. The sample lists fewer than 900,000 distinct CDR3 sequences, approximately 32% occurring once. This rearrangement joins TRBV7-9 to TRBJ1-1, with 8 bases aligning to TRBD1. The receptor was isolated from a human donor in good health (CMV status not recorded). Some clones in this sample may be carry-over from other donors' samples. Sample: cultured CD8+ T cells from PBMCs, taken from culture after CMV antigen stimulation. CDR3 sequence reads: CASSLLTGALTEAFF. The CDR3 DNA follows: TGTGCCAGCAGCTTATTGACAGGGGCCCTCACTGAAGCTTTCTTT.